The entry below describes one TCR beta chain. Trimming took 1 base from V and 0 from J; bases not matched to a gene: 1. CDR3 length equals 15 residues. In germline, CDR1 is SGHNT, CDR2 YYREEE (reference sequence). The data derive from a study of blood T cell repertoires in COVID-19. About the study: Acute-phase and convalescent COVID-19 samples originated in the United States, Italy and Spain. In each case, the material was cDNA or gDNA derived from T cells, B-cell-depleted T cells, or PBMCs.

Original analysis: The authors estimated nucleated cell counts from reference gene primer amplification. Sequencing used immunoSEQ multiplex PCR; TCRdb keeps in-frame clones, though not all of them. The V and J calls and clone size were taken over from that table, and D and trimming were inferred from the DNA. The sample has roughly 68,000 clones, roughly 87% seen once. The sample taken for sequencing was peripheral blood. V is TRBV5-4 and J is TRBJ2-3; 8 bases agree with TRBD2. The sequence was obtained from a woman in her forties or fifties with active COVID-19. DNA for the CDR3: TGTGCCAGCAGCTTGACTAGCGGAAGCACAGATACGCAGTATTTT. It encodes CASSLTSGSTDTQYF.